This T cell receptor beta chain was observed in a study of cytomegalovirus exposure and HLA in healthy donors. The PCR made use of 60 Vbeta and 13 Jbeta primers. The protocol was immunoSEQ multiplex PCR, while the TCRdb copy is restricted to in-frame clones and leaves out a portion. The sample yields roughly 130,000 clones, around 86% seen once. Germline V gene sequence: CDR1 SGHRS, CDR2 YFSETQ. The CDR3 covers 18 residues. The ends lost 1 base at V and 7 bases at J; junction bases unmatched: 15. This clone was counted a few times. Input material: PBMCs. The receptor was isolated from a young man in good health and CMV-seronegative. The chain couples TRBV5-1 to TRBJ1-4; TRBD1 aligns across 8 bases. The chain's CDR3 is CASSLPTQADRGSEKLFF. The CDR3 nucleotides read TGCGCCAGCAGCTTGCCAACCCAAGCCGACAGGGGATCTGAAAAACTGTTTTTT.